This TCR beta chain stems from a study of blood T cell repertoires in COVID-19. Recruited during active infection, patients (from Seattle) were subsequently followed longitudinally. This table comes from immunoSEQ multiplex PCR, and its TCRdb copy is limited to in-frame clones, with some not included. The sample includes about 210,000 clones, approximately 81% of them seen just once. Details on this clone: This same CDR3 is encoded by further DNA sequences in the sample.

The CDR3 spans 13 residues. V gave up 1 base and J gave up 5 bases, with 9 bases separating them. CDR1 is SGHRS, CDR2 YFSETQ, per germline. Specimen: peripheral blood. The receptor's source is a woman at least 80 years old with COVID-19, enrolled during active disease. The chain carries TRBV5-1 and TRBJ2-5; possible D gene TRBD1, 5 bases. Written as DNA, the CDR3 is TGCGCCAGCAGCTTGCAGGGTGGGGAGACCCAGTACTTC. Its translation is CASSLQGGETQYF.